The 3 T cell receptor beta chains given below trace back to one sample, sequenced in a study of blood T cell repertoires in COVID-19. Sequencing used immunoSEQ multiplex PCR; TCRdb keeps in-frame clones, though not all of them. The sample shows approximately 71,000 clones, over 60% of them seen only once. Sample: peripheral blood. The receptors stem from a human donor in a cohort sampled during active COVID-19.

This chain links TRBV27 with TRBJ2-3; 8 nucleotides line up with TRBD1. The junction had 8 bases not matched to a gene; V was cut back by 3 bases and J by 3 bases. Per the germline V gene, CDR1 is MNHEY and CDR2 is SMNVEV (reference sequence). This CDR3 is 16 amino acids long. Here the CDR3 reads CASSLVGTGLTDTQYF. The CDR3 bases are TGTGCCAGCAGTTTGGTCGGGACAGGCTTAACAGATACGCAGTATTTT.

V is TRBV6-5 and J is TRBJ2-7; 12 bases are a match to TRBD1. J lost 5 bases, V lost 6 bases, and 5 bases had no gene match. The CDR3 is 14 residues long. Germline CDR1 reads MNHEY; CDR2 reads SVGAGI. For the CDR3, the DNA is TGTGCCAGCAGGGGGGACAGGGGGCTCGACGAGCAGTACTTC. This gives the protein CASRGDRGLDEQYF.

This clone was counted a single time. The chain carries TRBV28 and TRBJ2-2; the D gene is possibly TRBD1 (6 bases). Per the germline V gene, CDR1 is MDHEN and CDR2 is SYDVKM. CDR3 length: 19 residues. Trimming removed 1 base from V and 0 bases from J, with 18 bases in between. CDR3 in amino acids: CASSLLKTLGTSNTGELFF. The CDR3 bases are TGTGCCAGCAGTTTATTAAAAACCCTCGGGACATCGAACACCGGGGAGCTGTTTTTT. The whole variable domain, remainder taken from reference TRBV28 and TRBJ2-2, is DVKVTQSSRYLVKRTGEKVFLECVQDMDHENMFWYRQDPGLGLRLIYFSYDVKMKEKGDIPEGYSVSREKKERFSLILESASTNQTSMYLCASSLLKTLGTSNTGELFFGEGSRLTVL.